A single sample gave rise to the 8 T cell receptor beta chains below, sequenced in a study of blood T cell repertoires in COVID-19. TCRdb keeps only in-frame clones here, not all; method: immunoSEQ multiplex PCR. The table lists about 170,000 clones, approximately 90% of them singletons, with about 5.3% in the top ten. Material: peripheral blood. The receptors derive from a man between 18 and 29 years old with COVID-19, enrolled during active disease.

As DNA, the CDR3 is TGTGCCAGCTCACCACTGCCAGTTTCTGGAAACACCATATATTTT. Translated, it gives CASSPLPVSGNTIYF. V usage is TRBV18 and J usage is TRBJ1-3; D gene uncertain. The CDR3 is made up of 15 amino acids. V was shortened by 1 base and J by 1 base, with 8 bases between the two germline ends. The V gene's germline CDR1 is KGHSH and CDR2 LQKENI.

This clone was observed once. The CDR3 DNA reads as TGTGCCAGCAGCCCATTGGGCGGGTGGGAAGGCCAAGAGACCCAGTACTTC. Amino acids: CASSPLGGWEGQETQYF. V is TRBV7-9 and J is TRBJ2-5; D is perhaps TRBD2 (5 bases). From germline, CDR1 is SEHNR and CDR2 FQNEAQ (reference sequence). The CDR3 extends over 17 amino acids. V was clipped by 5 bases and J by 1 base, with 20 bases between them.

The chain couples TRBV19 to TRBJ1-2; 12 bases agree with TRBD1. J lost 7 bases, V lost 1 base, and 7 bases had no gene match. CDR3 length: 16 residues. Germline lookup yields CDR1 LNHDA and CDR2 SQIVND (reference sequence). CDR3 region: CASSIAGTGGGSGYTF. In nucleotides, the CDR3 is TGTGCCAGTAGTATAGCTGGGACAGGGGGCGGGAGTGGCTACACCTTC.

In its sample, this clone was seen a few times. The DNA for the CDR3 is TGTGCCAGCAGCTTATGGGACACGAACACCGGGGAGCTGTTTTTT. This sequence encodes CASSLWDTNTGELFF. This sequence joins TRBV7-9 and TRBJ2-2, with D possibly being TRBD1 (6 bases). Germline values: CDR1 SEHNR, CDR2 FQNEAQ (reference sequence). The CDR3 spans 15 residues. V was clipped by 2 bases and J by 0 bases, with 7 bases between them.

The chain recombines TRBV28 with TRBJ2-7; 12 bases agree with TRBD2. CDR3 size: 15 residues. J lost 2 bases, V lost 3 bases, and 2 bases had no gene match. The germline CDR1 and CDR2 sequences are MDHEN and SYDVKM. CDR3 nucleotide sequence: TGTGCCAGCAGTTTCTCTAGCGGGAGGGCCTACGAGCAGTACTTC. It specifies CASSFSSGRAYEQYF.

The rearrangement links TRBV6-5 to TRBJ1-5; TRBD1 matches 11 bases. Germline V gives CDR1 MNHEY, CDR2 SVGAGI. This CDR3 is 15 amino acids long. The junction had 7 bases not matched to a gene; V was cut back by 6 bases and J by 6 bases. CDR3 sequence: CASSRGQGAGQPQHF. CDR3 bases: TGTGCCAGCAGCCGCGGACAGGGGGCAGGTCAGCCCCAGCATTTT.

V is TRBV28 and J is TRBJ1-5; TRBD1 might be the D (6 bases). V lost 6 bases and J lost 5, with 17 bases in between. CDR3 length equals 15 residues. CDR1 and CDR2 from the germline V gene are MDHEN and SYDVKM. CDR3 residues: CASSNRDILDQPQHF. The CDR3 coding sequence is TGTGCCAGCAGCAACCGGGACATACTAGATCAGCCCCAGCATTTT.

CDR3 bases: TGTGCCATCAGTATCACCGGGAACACCATATATTTT. Its protein product is CAISITGNTIYF. The chain employs TRBV10-3 and TRBJ1-3; D not certain. Trimming pared 5 bases from V and 7 bases from J, leaving 9 bases between. The CDR3 is made up of 12 amino acids. CDR1 and CDR2 (germline): ENHRY, SYGVKD.